Here is one TCR beta chain with its context. What it binds is not known. RNA in amounts of roughly 0.5 to 1 ug was reverse transcribed with random hexamers. Across 54 Vbeta and 13 Jbeta, immunoSEQ multiplex PCR amplified TCR beta CDR3. One entry per CDR3 protein, called by TCRdb with MiXCR from the immunoSEQ multiplex PCR reads. This table has 200,000 to 250,000 distinct CDR3 sequences, less than 95% appearing once. Negative isolation was used for CD8+ and CD4+ T cells and FACS enrichment for TEMRA cells. The data are from a study of CD8 T cells in Susac syndrome. Whole-study results and caveats: In Susac patients, clonal expansion was not detected in CD4+ cells. The study admitted that it had a relatively small number of individuals in its TCR sequencing and HLA analysis.

Sequenced material: CD4+ T cells from PBMCs. This clonotype originated in a human donor with Susac syndrome.

This chain's CDR3 is CASSLWDGNQPQHF. CDR3 nucleotide sequence: TGTGCCAGCAGTTTATGGGACGGCAATCAGCCCCAGCATTTT. This chain joins TRBV12-3 or TRBV12-4 and TRBJ1-5, with a tentative D call TRBD1 (5 bases). V was trimmed by 2 bases and J by 2 bases, leaving 7 bases between them. The CDR3 spans 14 residues.